A selection of T cell receptor beta chains follows, all from one sample in a study of blood T cell repertoires in COVID-19. Assay: immunoSEQ multiplex PCR; the TCRdb copy retains only in-frame clones and omits some. The sample holds 200,000 to 300,000 clones, about 87% seen once. The material sequenced was PBMCs or T cells enriched from blood (not recorded which). Every receptor here comes from a woman in her forties who had been exposed to COVID-19. The conserved cysteine and the conserved F or W are not part of the CDR3 here. The order of the fields is J gene, V gene, D gene, CDR3 protein. A D gene is named only where the DNA matches it firmly.

TRBJ2-7 TRBV4-1 . ASSQELLYEQY
TRBJ1-2 TRBV4-2 . ASSQDRLGAFYGYT
TRBJ1-1 TRBV19 . ASSIVPSLGSTEAF
TRBJ2-7 TRBV5-1 . ASSLGIDEQY
TRBJ1-2 TRBV7-2 . ASSLELQGRRGYT
TRBJ1-2 TRBV4-3 . ASSQALNGEGYT
TRBJ2-7 TRBV6-2/TRBV6-3 TRBD1 ASSPGTGVYEQY
TRBJ2-3 TRBV6-1 TRBD2 ASSEWEGSTDTQY
TRBJ1-5 TRBV19 . ASRQYSNQPQH
TRBJ2-2 TRBV3-1/TRBV3-2 TRBD2 ASSLFHPSGTAGELF
TRBJ1-2 TRBV20-1 . SASLQGDGYT
TRBJ1-5 TRBV6-5 . ASSSTTDSAQH
TRBJ2-6 TRBV27 . ASSLLRAGANVLT
TRBJ1-1 TRBV5-1 . ASSEGIVTEAF
TRBJ2-3 TRBV28 TRBD1 ASSPRGQGTDTQY
TRBJ2-3 TRBV24-1 TRBD1 ATRTGRVGTGLADTQY
TRBJ2-1 TRBV7-8 . ASSLLSLNEQF
TRBJ2-3 TRBV24-1 TRBD2 ATSDFSAGATDTQY
TRBJ2-1 TRBV20-1 . SASSRAAPRF
TRBJ2-3 TRBV2 . ASTSLSADTQY
TRBJ1-1 TRBV28 . ATIVTRILNTEAF
TRBJ2-1 TRBV7-9 TRBD2 ASSSDKRLAGDYNEQF
TRBJ1-2 TRBV3-1/TRBV3-2 . ASSQDAQPRPYGYT
TRBJ1-2 TRBV6-5 TRBD1 ASSYSGLTGGNGYT
TRBJ1-1 TRBV30 . AWSGGRRANTEAF
TRBJ2-1 TRBV5-1 . ASSLQDWRYNEQF
TRBJ2-1 TRBV6-6 TRBD2 ASSPLGLAGGRSSYNEQF
TRBJ1-5 TRBV28 TRBD1 ASIVQGYRDQPQH
TRBJ1-6 TRBV6-5 . ASRFGDYNSPLH
TRBJ2-5 TRBV3-1/TRBV3-2 . ASSQDITGWETQY
TRBJ1-2 TRBV12-3/TRBV12-4 TRBD1 ASSPGTVYGYT
TRBJ1-6 TRBV6-5 . ASSTNLRGNSPLH
TRBJ1-5 TRBV24-1 TRBD1 ATSDSRTGPLNQPQH
TRBJ2-1 TRBV4-3 TRBD2 ASSEAAGTSDYNEQF
TRBJ1-2 TRBV19 . ASRTGTNYGYT
TRBJ1-4 TRBV30 . AWSSLGAANEKLF
TRBJ1-2 TRBV4-3 . ASSRSGRNYGYT
TRBJ2-1 TRBV4-1 TRBD2 ASSQGGGRMGEQF
TRBJ1-2 TRBV4-3 . ASSQARANYGYT
TRBJ2-1 TRBV10-3 TRBD1 AIRWTGEDYNEQF
TRBJ2-4 TRBV10-3 . AISGGTAAKNIQY
TRBJ2-3 TRBV4-1 . ASSQWTGVATDTQY